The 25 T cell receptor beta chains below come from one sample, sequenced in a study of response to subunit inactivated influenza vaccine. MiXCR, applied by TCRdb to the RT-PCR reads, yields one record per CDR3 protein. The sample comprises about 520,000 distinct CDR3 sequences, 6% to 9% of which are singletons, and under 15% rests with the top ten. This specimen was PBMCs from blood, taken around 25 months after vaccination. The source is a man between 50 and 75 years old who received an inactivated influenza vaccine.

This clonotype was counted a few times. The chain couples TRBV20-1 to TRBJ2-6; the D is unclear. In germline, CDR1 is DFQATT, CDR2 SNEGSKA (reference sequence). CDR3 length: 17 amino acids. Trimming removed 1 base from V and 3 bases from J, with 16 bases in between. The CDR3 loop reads CSARGPIGRNGANVLTF. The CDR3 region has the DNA TGCAGTGCTAGAGGACCGATAGGGCGAAATGGGGCCAACGTCCTGACTTTC.

This CDR3 is CSTRYARVGNEQFF. The CDR3 bases are TGCAGCACCCGCTACGCGCGGGTGGGAAATGAGCAGTTCTTC. The rearrangement links TRBV29-1 to TRBJ2-1; a possible D gene is TRBD2 (5 bases). V was clipped by 8 bases and J by 7 bases, with 21 bases between them. The CDR3 has 14 amino acids. Germline lookup yields CDR1 SQVTM and CDR2 ANQGSEA.

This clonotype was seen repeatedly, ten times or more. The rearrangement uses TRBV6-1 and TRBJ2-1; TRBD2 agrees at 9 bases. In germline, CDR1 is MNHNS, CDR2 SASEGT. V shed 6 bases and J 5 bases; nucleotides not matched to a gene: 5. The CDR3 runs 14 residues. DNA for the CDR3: TGTGCCAGCAGAACGGGACTAGCAGACAATGAGCAGTTCTTC. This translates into CASRTGLADNEQFF.

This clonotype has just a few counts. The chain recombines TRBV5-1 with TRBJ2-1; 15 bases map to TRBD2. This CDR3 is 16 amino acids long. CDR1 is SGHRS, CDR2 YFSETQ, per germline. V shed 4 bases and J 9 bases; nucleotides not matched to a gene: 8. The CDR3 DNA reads TGCGCCAGCAGCAGGGACCCGGGACTAGCGGGAGGTGAGCAGTTCTTC. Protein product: CASSRDPGLAGGEQFF. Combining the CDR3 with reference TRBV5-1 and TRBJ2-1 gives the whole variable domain KAGVTQTPRYLIKTRGQQVTLSCSPISGHRSVSWYQQTPGQGLQFLFEYFSETQRNKGNFPGRFSGRQFSNSRSEMNVSTLELGDSALYLCASSRDPGLAGGEQFFGPGTRLTVL.

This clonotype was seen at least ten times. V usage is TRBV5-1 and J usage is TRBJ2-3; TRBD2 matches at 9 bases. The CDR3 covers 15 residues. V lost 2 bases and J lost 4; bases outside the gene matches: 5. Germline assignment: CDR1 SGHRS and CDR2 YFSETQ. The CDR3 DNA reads TGCGCCAGCAGCTTTAGCGGGAGAACCGCAGATACGCAGTATTTT. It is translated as CASSFSGRTADTQYF.

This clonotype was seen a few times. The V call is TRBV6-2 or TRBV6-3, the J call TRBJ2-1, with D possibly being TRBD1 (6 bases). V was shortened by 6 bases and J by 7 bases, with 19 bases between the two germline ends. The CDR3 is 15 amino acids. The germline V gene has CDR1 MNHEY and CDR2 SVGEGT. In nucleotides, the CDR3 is TGTGCCAGCAGCCCCGGGGATTTTAGGGGGAATGAGCAGTTCTTC. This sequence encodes CASSPGDFRGNEQFF.

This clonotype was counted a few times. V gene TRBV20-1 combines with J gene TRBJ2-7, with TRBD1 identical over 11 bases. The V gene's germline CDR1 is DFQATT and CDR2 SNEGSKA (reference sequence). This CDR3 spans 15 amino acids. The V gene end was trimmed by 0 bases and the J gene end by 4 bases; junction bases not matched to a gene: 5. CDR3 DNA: TGCAGTGCTAGAGATGGGGGGACAGGGGGATACGAGCAGTACTTC. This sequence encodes CSARDGGTGGYEQYF.

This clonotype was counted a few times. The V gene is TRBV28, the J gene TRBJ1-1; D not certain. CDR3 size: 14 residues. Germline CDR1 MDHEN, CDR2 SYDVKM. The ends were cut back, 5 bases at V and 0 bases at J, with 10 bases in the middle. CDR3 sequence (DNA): TGTGCCAGCAGTGCCTTTCTGATGAACACTGAAGCTTTCTTT. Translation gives CASSAFLMNTEAFF.

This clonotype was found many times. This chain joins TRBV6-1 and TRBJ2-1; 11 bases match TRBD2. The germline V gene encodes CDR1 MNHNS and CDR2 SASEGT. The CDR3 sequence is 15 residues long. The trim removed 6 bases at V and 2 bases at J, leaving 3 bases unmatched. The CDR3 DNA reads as TGTGCCAGCAGGGGACTAGCGGAGCCCTACAATGAGCAGTTCTTC. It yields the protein CASRGLAEPYNEQFF.

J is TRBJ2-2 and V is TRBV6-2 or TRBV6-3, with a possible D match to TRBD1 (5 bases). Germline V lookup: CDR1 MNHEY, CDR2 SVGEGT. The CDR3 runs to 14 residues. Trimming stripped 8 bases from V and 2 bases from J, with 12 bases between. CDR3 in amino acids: CASLGDSNTGELFF. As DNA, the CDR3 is TGTGCCAGCCTAGGTGACAGCAACACCGGGGAGCTGTTTTTT.

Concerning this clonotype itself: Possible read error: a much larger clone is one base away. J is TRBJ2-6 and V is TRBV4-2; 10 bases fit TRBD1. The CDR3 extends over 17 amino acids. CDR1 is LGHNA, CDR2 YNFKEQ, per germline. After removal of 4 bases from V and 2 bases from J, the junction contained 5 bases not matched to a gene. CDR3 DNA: TGTGCCAGCAGCCGACCGGGACAGGGGACTGGGGCCAACGTCCTGACTTTC. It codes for CASSRPGQGTGANVLTF.

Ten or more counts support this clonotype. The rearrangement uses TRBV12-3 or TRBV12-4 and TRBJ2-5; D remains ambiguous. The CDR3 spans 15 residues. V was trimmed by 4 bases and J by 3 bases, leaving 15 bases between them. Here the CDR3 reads CASSSRTVSEETQYF. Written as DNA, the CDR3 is TGTGCCAGCAGTTCCCGGACCGTGAGCGAAGAGACCCAGTACTTC.

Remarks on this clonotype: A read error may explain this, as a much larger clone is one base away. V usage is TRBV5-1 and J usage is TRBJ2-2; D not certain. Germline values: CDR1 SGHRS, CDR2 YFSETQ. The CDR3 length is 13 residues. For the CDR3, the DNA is TGCGACAGCAGGCCCCCCGGCACCGGGGAGCTGTTTTTT. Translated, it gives CDSRPPGTGELFF.

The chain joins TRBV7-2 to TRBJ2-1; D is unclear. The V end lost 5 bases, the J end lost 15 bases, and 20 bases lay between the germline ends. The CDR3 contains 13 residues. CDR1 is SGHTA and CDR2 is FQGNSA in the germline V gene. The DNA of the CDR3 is TGTGCCAGCAGCCAGAGTCTCGACGGAGAAAGGTTCTTC. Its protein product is CASSQSLDGERFF.

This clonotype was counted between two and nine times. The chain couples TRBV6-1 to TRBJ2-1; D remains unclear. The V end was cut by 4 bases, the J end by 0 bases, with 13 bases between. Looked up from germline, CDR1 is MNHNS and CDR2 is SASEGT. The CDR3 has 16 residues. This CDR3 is CASSVLSSSSYNEQFF. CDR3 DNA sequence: TGTGCCAGCAGTGTGCTAAGTTCAAGCTCCTACAATGAGCAGTTCTTC.

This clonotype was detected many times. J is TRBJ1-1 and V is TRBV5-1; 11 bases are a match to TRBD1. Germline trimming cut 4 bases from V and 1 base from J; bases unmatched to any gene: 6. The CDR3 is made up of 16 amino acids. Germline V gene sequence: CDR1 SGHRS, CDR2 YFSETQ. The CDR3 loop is CASSRDRGIRNTEAFF. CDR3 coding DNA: TGCGCCAGCAGCCGGGACAGGGGGATCAGGAACACTGAAGCTTTCTTT.

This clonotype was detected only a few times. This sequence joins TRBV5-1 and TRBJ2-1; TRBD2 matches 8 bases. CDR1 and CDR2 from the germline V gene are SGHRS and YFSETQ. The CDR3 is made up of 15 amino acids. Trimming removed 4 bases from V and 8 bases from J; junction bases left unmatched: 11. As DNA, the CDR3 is TGCGCCAGCAGCCCCCACCAGCGGGAGTCGTATGAGCAGTTCTTC. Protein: CASSPHQRESYEQFF.

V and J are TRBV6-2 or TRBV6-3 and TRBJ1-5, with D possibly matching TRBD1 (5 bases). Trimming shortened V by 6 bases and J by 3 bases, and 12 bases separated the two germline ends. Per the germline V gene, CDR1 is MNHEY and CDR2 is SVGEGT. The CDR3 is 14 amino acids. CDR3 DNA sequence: TGTGCCAGCAGCTACGACAGCTTCAATCAGCCCCAGCATTTT. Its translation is CASSYDSFNQPQHF.

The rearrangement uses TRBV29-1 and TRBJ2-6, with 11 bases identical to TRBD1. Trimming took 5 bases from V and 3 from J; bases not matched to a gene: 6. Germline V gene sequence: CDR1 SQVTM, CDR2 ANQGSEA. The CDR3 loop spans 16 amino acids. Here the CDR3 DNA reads TGCAGCGTTTTTGGACAGGGGGCGTTTGGGGCCAACGTCCTGACTTTC. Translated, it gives CSVFGQGAFGANVLTF.

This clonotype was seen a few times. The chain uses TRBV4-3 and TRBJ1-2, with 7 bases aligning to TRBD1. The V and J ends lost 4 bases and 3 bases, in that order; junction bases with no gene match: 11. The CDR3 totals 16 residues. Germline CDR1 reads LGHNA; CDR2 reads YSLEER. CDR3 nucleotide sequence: TGCGCCAGCAGCCCAGAGGGACAGCGCGCGTACTATGGCTACACCTTC. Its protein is CASSPEGQRAYYGYTF.

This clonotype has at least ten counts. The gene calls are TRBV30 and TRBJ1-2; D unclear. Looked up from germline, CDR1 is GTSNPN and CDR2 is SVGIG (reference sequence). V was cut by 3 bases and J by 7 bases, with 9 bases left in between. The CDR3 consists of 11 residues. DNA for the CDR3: TGTGCCTGGAGACCCCCACTTGGCTACACCTTC. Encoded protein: CAWRPPLGYTF.

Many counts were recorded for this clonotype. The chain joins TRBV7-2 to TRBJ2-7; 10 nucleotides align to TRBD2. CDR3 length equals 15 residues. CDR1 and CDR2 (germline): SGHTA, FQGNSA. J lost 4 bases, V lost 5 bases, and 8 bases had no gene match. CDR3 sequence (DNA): TGTGCCAGCAGCCACAGGACTAGCGGAGTTTACGAGCAGTACTTC. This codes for CASSHRTSGVYEQYF.

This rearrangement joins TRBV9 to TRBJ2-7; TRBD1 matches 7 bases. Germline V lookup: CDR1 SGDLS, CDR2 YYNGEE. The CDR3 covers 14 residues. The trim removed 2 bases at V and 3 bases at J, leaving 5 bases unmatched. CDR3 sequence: CASSVRTGDYEQYF. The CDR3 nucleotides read TGTGCCAGCAGCGTTAGGACAGGTGACTACGAGCAGTACTTC.

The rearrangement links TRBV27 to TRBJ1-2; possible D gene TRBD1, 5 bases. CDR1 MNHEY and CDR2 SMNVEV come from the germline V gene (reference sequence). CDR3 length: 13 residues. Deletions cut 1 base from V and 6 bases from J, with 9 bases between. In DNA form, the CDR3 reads TGTGCCAGCAGTTTATGGGGCGTGGATGGCTACACCTTC. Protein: CASSLWGVDGYTF.

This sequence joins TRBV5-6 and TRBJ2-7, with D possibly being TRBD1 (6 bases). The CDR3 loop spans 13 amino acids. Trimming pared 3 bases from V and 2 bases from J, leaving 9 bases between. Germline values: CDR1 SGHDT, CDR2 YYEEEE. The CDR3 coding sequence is TGTGCCAGCAGCTCCGACAGGCCCTACGAGCAGTACTTC. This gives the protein CASSSDRPYEQYF.